The 20 T cell receptor beta chains below were found in one sample sequenced in a study of blood T cell repertoires in COVID-19. The assay was immunoSEQ multiplex PCR, and TCRdb's table has in-frame clones only and misses some. The sample contains 60,000 to 70,000 clones, roughly 84% of which appear only once. Sequenced: peripheral blood. These receptors were obtained from a man aged 45-65 years with active COVID-19.

V and J are TRBV6-2 or TRBV6-3 and TRBJ1-2, with D unresolved. V dropped 2 bases and J dropped 8 bases, with 12 bases sitting between them. The CDR3 contains 13 residues. The germline gives CDR1 MNHEY, CDR2 SVGEGT. DNA for the CDR3: TGTGCCAGCAGTTACCGCGGCAGCCTAGGCTACACCTTC. Encoded protein: CASSYRGSLGYTF.

This clone was detected many times. V usage is TRBV2 and J usage is TRBJ2-7; no firm D call. The germline gives CDR1 SNHLY, CDR2 FYNNEI. This CDR3 comprises 14 residues. V lost 2 bases and J 2 bases, leaving 10 bases between the germline ends. The CDR3 DNA reads as TGTGCCAGCAGTGAATGGCTCGTACCCTACGAGCAGTACTTC. Protein: CASSEWLVPYEQYF.

The chain combines TRBV10-3 with TRBJ1-1; 9 bases map to TRBD1. The V gene end was trimmed by 1 base and the J gene end by 3 bases; junction bases not matched to a gene: 3. The germline CDR1 and CDR2 sequences are ENHRY and SYGVKD. The CDR3 contains 15 residues. This CDR3 reads CAISEWRDRDTEAFF. CDR3 in DNA: TGTGCCATCAGTGAGTGGCGGGACAGGGACACTGAAGCTTTCTTT.

The V gene is TRBV12-5, the J gene TRBJ2-2, with D unclear. Trimming cost V 1 base and J 1 base, with 4 bases left between them. Per the germline V gene, CDR1 is LGHNT and CDR2 is FRNRAP. The CDR3 loop spans 14 amino acids. CDR3 sequence: CASGLGQNTGELFF. The DNA for the CDR3 is TGTGCTAGTGGTTTGGGACAGAACACCGGGGAGCTGTTTTTT. The full variable domain, in which reference TRBV12-5 and TRBJ2-2 provide the parts outside the CDR3, is DARVTQTPRHKVTEMGQEVTMRCQPILGHNTVFWYRQTMMQGLELLAYFRNRAPLDDSGMPKDRFSAEMPDATLATLKIQPSEPRDSAVYFCASGLGQNTGELFFGEGSRLTVL.

The genes are TRBV4-1 and TRBJ2-1; 9 nucleotides align to TRBD2. The CDR3 covers 16 residues. Germline lookup yields CDR1 MGHRA and CDR2 YSYEKL. V was clipped by 3 bases and J by 8 bases; unmatched bases: 11. Here the CDR3 DNA reads TGCGCCAGCAGCCATCCCAGCGGGGGGATACCGGATGAGCAGTTCTTC. This gives the protein CASSHPSGGIPDEQFF.

The chain combines TRBV10-3 with TRBJ1-4, with D uncertain. V lost 0 bases and J 8 bases, leaving 4 bases between the germline ends. The CDR3 is made up of 12 amino acids. The germline V gene has CDR1 ENHRY and CDR2 SYGVKD. CDR3 nucleotide sequence: TGTGCCATCAGTGAGTCGAGGGAAAAACTGTTTTTT. Protein product: CAISESREKLFF.

V usage is TRBV15 and J usage is TRBJ1-3, with 9 bases that match TRBD1. The CDR3 contains 18 residues. Germline V CDR1 and CDR2: LNHNV, YYDKDF (reference sequence). Unmatched junction bases numbered 7, after V lost 1 base and J lost 0 bases. CDR3 sequence: CATSRVPGQGSSGNTIYF. For the CDR3, the DNA is TGTGCCACCAGCAGAGTGCCGGGACAGGGTAGCTCTGGAAACACCATATATTTT.

The genes are TRBV5-1 and TRBJ1-1; 9 bases line up with TRBD1. In germline, CDR1 is SGHRS, CDR2 YFSETQ. The CDR3 length is 14 residues. The V gene end was trimmed by 0 bases and the J gene end by 5 bases; junction bases not matched to a gene: 2. CDR3 DNA: TGCGCCAGCAGCTTGGACGACAGGGGGACTGAAGCTTTCTTT. It encodes CASSLDDRGTEAFF.

J is TRBJ2-4 and V is TRBV7-9; D is perhaps TRBD2 (6 bases). In germline, CDR1 is SEHNR, CDR2 FQNEAQ (reference sequence). V was cut by 0 bases and J by 0 bases, with 6 bases left in between. This CDR3 has 15 amino acids. The CDR3 region is CASSLAGGAKNIQYF. The CDR3 bases are TGTGCCAGCAGCTTAGCGGGGGGAGCCAAAAACATTCAGTACTTC.

The chain carries TRBV29-1 and TRBJ1-1; possibly TRBD1 for D (5 bases). The CDR3 spans 12 residues. The V gene lost 6 bases and the J gene lost 6 bases, with 14 bases spanning the gap. The germline CDR1 and CDR2 sequences are SQVTM and ANQGSEA. This CDR3 reads CSVTPGGAEAFF. CDR3 nucleotides: TGCAGCGTAACTCCGGGGGGGGCTGAAGCTTTCTTT.

The rearrangement uses TRBV29-1 and TRBJ2-1, with a weak D call TRBD1 (5 bases). The CDR3 consists of 11 residues. V was cut by 2 bases and J by 7 bases, with 6 bases left in between. The germline CDR1 and CDR2 sequences are SQVTM and ANQGSEA. CDR3 loop: CSVEQGNEQFF. Here the CDR3 DNA reads TGCAGCGTTGAACAGGGAAATGAGCAGTTCTTC.

The chain is built from TRBV5-1 and TRBJ2-7; 11 bases map to TRBD2. Per germline, CDR1 SGHRS and CDR2 YFSETQ. V lost 1 base, J lost 3 bases, and 0 bases stayed unmatched. CDR3 size: 14 residues. In nucleotides, the CDR3 is TGCGCCAGCAGCTTGACTAGCGGGAGCTACGAGCAGTACTTC. This translates into CASSLTSGSYEQYF.

The chain carries TRBV25-1 and TRBJ1-1, with D perhaps TRBD1 (5 bases). The germline V and J ends were trimmed by 3 bases and 0 bases, with 14 bases remaining between them. Germline CDR1 MGHDK, CDR2 SYGVNS. The CDR3 runs 16 residues. The CDR3 sequence is CASSDSGVRVNTEAFF. The DNA for the CDR3 is TGTGCCAGCAGTGATTCGGGGGTGCGGGTGAACACTGAAGCTTTCTTT. The variable domain in full, with the rest retrieved from reference TRBV25-1 and TRBJ1-1, is EADIYQTPRYLVIGTGKKITLECSQTMGHDKMYWYQQDPGMELHLIHYSYGVNSTEKGDLSSESTVSRIRTEHFPLTLESARPSHTSQYLCASSDSGVRVNTEAFFGQGTRLTVV.

The chain recombines TRBV3-1 (or the pseudogene TRBV3-2) with TRBJ1-5, with D perhaps matching TRBD1 (5 bases). CDR1 and CDR2 from the germline V gene are LGHDT and YNNKEL (reference sequence). The CDR3 loop spans 15 amino acids. Trimming left V 6 bases short and J 4 bases short, with 16 bases between. DNA of the CDR3: TGTGCCAGCAGTCGGGGGACGGCGGAAAATCAGCCCCAGCATTTT. Its protein product is CASSRGTAENQPQHF.

The J gene is TRBJ2-3, the V gene TRBV4-2; 8 bases are shared with TRBD2. Germline CDR1 LGHNA, CDR2 YNFKEQ. Germline trimming cut 3 bases from V and 1 base from J; bases unmatched to any gene: 9. CDR3 size: 17 residues. The CDR3 DNA sequence: TGTGCCAGCAGCCAGAAGGCGAGCGGGGGTGGCACAGATACGCAGTATTTT. Protein: CASSQKASGGGTDTQYF.

The J gene is TRBJ1-2, the V gene TRBV18; 7 positions match TRBD1. V was clipped by 3 bases and J by 4 bases; unmatched bases: 5. CDR1 is KGHSH and CDR2 is LQKENI in the germline V gene. The CDR3 consists of 14 residues. CDR3 amino acids: CASSPLQGSYGYTF. The DNA of the CDR3 is TGTGCCAGCTCACCGCTACAGGGGAGCTATGGCTACACCTTC.

The chain has TRBV3-1 (or the pseudogene TRBV3-2) and TRBJ2-7; 14 nucleotides align to TRBD2. The CDR3 is 15 amino acids. Germline CDR1 reads LGHDT; CDR2 reads YNNKEL (reference sequence). V dropped 4 bases and J dropped 3; count of bases not matched to a gene: 2. The CDR3 bases are TGTGCCAGCAGCCTGGGGACTAGCGGGGGCTACGAGCAGTACTTC. Translating gives CASSLGTSGGYEQYF.

The chain carries TRBV29-1 and TRBJ1-2, with 9 nucleotides matching TRBD1. Germline CDR1 and CDR2: SQVTM and ANQGSEA. V was clipped by 0 bases and J by 9 bases; unmatched bases: 8. The CDR3 extends over 14 amino acids. CDR3 protein: CSVEDRTGARSYTF. The CDR3 DNA reads as TGCAGCGTTGAAGATCGGACAGGGGCTAGGAGCTACACCTTC.

V and J are TRBV6-1 and TRBJ1-1, with D possibly TRBD1 on 6 matching bases. The CDR3 contains 14 residues. In germline, CDR1 is MNHNS, CDR2 SASEGT. Trimming shortened V by 2 bases and J by 4 bases, and 11 bases separated the two germline ends. The CDR3: CASSEYNRATEAFF. CDR3 nucleotide sequence: TGTGCCAGCAGTGAATATAACAGGGCCACTGAAGCTTTCTTT.

CDR3 protein: CASSPSSGEVDDQPQHF. CDR3 DNA sequence: TGTGCCAGCAGCCCTTCATCTGGTGAGGTCGACGATCAGCCCCAGCATTTT. The chain carries TRBV27 and TRBJ1-5; D gene uncertain. This CDR3 is 17 amino acids long. V was pared by 6 bases and J by 5 bases, with 23 bases between. Per germline, CDR1 MNHEY and CDR2 SMNVEV (reference sequence).